This T cell receptor (beta chain) is drawn from a study of T cell responses to AZD1222 COVID-19 vaccine (dated by TCRdb to about 2021). In terms of the full investigation: TCR sequencing covered 230 or so trial participants: 200 to 220 given two doses of AZD1222 and approximately 25 given two doses of MenACWY control vaccine. Enrollment into the trials was organized by age into subgroups of 18-55, 56-69 and 70-plus years, and those subgroups contained approximately 160, 26 and 62 TCR-sequenced participants, respectively.

The CDR3 regions of human TCRbeta chains were analyzed by immunosequencing. The paper's processing steps were these. Repertoire TCRs were checked for matches against a reference library of SARS-CoV-2-specific TCRs that had been generated using the MIRA antigen-specificity platform. Breadth meant the fraction of unique TCRs that were SARS-CoV-2-associated, whereas depth meant the fraction of total T cells that were SARS-CoV-2-associated. Each spike-specific TCR was assigned to its reactive spike region and to a CD4 or CD8 class using the MIRA data. Log10-transformed breadth and depth values were compared by one-way ANOVA with Sidak's multiple comparisons tests. TCRdb mirrors the immuneACCESS table, restricted to in-frame sequences. Some clones are absent from its copies; in checked studies, under half trace to an unresolved V gene, and the reason for the others is unknown. V, J and clone size are those of that table, while D and trimming were read from the DNA. Within this sample are under 110,000 clones, with roughly 91% of them counted one time only. The top ten clones comprise roughly 8% of the sample.

CDR1 is given as SGHKS and CDR2 as YYEKEE, both from the germline V gene (reference sequence). Relative to germline, V is missing 3 bases and J is missing 2 bases, with 9 bases of the junction outside any gene match. From its cysteine to its phenylalanine, the CDR3 spans 18 amino acids. Only the CDR3 DNA is retained, 54 bases long and in frame from the first base. Details on this clone: The clone's antigen remains unknown. Per-base qualities were not stored, and no clone one base away is much larger.

What the study reported, not specific to this receptor: In the small 56-69-year group, the increase in depth fell short of significance, most likely because of low power. Conclusions about previously exposed vaccinees are limited because only a handful of AZD1222 recipients were SARS-CoV-2 seropositive at baseline. A significant rise in spike-specific TCR breadth and depth was observed after two AZD1222 doses relative to day 0 and relative to MenACWY recipients. Participants were mostly white British and included more females than males, and it was suggested by the authors that clonal diversity may have been underestimated. Reportedly, almost half of the unique spike-specific TCRs recognized epitopes lying outside the regions that are mutated in the B.1.351 and B.1.1.7 variants. Vaccine-associated CD4 TCRs spanned the whole spike protein, with dominant responses in regions 160-218 and 743-854. Because no samples from the day 14 peak response were available, repertoires could be characterized only after the peak T cell response.

In the paper's terms, the time point label means: about 28 days (+/-7) after the second vaccine dose. AZD1222 recipients given second doses at about 4 weeks or at about 12 weeks were pooled, since spike-specific TCR depth and breadth were not found to differ between the two schedules. Vaccinee samples were obtained from the UK trials COV001 and COV002, which included a single-blind randomized controlled phase 2/3 trial of AZD1222 (ChAdOx1 nCoV-19) in healthy adults. Trial participant PBMC samples were collected at day 0 and day 28 after the second dose for TCRbeta chain sequencing. The sequencing used peripheral blood, collected 28 days after the second AZD1222 dose. The chain is assembled from TRBV5-5 and TRBJ1-3, with 12 junctional bases fitting TRBD1. This clonotype was sampled from an adult who received the AZD1222 COVID-19 vaccine. In nucleotide form, the sequence is TGTGCCAGCAGCTGGGCGGGACAGGGGGCAGGTGCTGGAAACACCATATATTTT. It is translated as CASSWAGQGAGAGNTIYF.